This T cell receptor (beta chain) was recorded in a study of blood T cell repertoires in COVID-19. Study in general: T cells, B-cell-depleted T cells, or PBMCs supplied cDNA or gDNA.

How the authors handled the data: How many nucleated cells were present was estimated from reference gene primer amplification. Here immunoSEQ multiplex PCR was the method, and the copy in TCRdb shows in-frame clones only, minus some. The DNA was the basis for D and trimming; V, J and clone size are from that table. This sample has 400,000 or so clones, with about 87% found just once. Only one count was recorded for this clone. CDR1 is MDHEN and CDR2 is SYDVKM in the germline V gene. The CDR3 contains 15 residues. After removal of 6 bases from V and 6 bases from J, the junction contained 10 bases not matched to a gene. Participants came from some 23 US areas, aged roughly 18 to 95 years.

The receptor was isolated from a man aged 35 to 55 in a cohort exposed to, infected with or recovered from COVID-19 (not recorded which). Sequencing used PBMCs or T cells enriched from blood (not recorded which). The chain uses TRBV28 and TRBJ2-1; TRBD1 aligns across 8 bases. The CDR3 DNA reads TGTGCCAGCAGCCCGGGACAGGTGAGGATCAATGAGCAGTTCTTC. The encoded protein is CASSPGQVRINEQFF.